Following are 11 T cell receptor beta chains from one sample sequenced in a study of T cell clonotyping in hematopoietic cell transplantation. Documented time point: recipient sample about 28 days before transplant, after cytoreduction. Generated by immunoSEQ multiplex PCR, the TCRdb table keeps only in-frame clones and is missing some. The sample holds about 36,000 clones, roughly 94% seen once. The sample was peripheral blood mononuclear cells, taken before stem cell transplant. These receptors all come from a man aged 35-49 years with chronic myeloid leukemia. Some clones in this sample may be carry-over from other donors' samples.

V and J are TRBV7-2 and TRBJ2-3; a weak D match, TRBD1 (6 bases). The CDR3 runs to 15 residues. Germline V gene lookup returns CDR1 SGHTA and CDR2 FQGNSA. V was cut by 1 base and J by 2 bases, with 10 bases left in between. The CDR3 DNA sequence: TGTGCCAGCAGCTTAGGGGGGCAGTTCACAGATACGCAGTATTTT. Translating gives CASSLGGQFTDTQYF.

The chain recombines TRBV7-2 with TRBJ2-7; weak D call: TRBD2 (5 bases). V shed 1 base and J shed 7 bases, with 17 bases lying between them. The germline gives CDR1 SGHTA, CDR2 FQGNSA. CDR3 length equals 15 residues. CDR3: CASSLGRSAASEQYF. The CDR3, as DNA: TGTGCCAGCAGCTTAGGGCGTAGCGCAGCTAGTGAGCAGTACTTC.

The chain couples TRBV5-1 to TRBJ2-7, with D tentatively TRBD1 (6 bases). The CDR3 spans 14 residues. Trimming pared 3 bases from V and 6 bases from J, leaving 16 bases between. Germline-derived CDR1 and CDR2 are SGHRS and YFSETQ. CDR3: CASSSGTPVSEQYF. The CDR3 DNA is TGCGCCAGCAGCTCCGGGACACCAGTCTCCGAGCAGTACTTC.

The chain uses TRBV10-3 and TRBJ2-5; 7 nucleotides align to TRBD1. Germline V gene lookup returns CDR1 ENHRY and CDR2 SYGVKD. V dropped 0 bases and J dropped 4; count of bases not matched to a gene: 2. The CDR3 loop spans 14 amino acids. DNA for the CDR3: TGTGCCATCAGTGAGTCGTGGACAGGAGAGACCCAGTACTTC. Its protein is CAISESWTGETQYF.

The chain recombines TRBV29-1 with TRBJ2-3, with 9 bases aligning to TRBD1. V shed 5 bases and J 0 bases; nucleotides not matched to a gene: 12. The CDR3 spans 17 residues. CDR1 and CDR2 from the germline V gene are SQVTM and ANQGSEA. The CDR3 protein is CSVIRTGASLSTDTQYF. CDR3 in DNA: TGCAGCGTTATCCGGACAGGGGCCTCCCTAAGCACAGATACGCAGTATTTT.

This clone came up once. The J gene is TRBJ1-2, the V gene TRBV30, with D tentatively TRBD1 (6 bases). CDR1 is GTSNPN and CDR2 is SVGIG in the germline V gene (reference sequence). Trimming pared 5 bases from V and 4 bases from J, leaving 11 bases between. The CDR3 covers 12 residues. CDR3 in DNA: TGTGCCTGGGCCGGACAGCTCTATGGCTACACCTTC. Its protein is CAWAGQLYGYTF.

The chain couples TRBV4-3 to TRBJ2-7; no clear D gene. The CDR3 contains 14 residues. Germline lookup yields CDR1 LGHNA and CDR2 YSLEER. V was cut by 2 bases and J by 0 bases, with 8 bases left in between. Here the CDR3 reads CASSQRTPSYEQYF. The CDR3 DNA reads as TGCGCCAGCAGCCAAAGAACTCCCTCCTACGAGCAGTACTTC.

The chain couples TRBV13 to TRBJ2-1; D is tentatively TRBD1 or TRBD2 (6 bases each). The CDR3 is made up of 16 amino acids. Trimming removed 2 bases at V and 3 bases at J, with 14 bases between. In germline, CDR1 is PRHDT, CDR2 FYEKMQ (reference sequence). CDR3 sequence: CASSLMGGRGYNEQFF. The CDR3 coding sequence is TGTGCCAGCAGCTTAATGGGAGGCAGGGGCTACAATGAGCAGTTCTTC.

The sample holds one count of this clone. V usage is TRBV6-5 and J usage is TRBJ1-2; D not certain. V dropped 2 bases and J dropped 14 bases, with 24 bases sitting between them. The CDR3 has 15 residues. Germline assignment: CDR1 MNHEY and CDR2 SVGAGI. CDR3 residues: CASSYQPDEKDRLTF. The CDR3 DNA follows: TGTGCCAGCAGTTACCAGCCAGATGAAAAGGACCGCTTAACCTTC.

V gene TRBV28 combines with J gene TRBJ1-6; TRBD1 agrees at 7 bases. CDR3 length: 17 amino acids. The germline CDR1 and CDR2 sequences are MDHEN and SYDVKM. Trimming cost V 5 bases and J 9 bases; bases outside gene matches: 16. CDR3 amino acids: CASSPLGRQGGRSPLHF. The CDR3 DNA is TGTGCCAGCAGTCCCCTAGGCCGACAGGGAGGACGTTCACCCCTCCACTTT.

The CDR3 nucleotides are TGCAGCGCCGGGGGGACAGTCTACGAGCAGTACTTC. It codes for CSAGGTVYEQYF. The rearrangement joins TRBV29-1 to TRBJ2-7; D assignment may be TRBD1 or TRBD2 (7 bases each). The ends were cut back, 7 bases at V and 3 bases at J, with 13 bases in the middle. The CDR3 is 12 amino acids. CDR1 and CDR2 (germline): SQVTM, ANQGSEA.